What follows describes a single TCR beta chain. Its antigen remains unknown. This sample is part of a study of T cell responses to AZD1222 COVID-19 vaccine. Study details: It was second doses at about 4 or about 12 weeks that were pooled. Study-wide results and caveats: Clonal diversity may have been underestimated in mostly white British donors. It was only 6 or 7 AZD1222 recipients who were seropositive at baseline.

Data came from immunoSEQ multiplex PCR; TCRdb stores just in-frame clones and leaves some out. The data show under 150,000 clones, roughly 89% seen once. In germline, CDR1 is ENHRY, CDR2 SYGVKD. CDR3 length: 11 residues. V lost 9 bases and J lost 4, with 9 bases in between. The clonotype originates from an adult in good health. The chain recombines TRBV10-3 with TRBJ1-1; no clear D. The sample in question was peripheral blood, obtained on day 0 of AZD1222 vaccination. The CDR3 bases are TGTGCCATAACGGAGGGCACTGAAGCTTTCTTT. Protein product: CAITEGTEAFF.